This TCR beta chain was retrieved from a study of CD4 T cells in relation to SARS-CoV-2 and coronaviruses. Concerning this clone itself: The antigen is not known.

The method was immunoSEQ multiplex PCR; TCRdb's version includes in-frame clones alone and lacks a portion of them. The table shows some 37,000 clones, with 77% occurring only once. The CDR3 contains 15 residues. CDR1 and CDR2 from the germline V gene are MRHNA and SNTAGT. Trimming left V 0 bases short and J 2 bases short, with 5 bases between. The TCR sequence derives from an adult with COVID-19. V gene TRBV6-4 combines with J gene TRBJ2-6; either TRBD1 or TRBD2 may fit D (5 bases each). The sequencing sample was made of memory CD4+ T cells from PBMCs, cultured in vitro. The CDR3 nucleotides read TGTGCCAGCAGTGACTCGGGGGCTGGGGCCAACGTCCTGACTTTC. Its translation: CASSDSGAGANVLTF.